Each of the 28 T cell receptor beta chains below was sequenced from the same sample in a study of control samples from healthy donors and cancer patients. Profiled with immunoSEQ multiplex PCR; TCRdb holds only in-frame clones, not every one. The sample shows roughly 120,000 clones, approximately 91% of them seen only once. The sequencing input was blood. The receptors stem from a man aged 50 to 60 in good health.

Points on this clone: The same CDR3 arises from other DNA sequences in this sample as well. The V gene is TRBV7-3, the J gene TRBJ1-6; TRBD1 is a possible D gene (5 bases). Germline lookup yields CDR1 SGHTA and CDR2 FQGTGA. The CDR3 sequence is 14 residues long. V lost 0 bases and J 7 bases, leaving 7 bases between the germline ends. Here the CDR3 DNA reads TGTGCCAGCAGCTTAACGCCAGGGAATTCACCCCTCCACTTT. The encoded protein is CASSLTPGNSPLHF.

This chain uses TRBV3-1 (or the pseudogene TRBV3-2) with TRBJ2-2; 9 positions agree with TRBD1. Germline CDR1 and CDR2: LGHDT and YNNKEL (reference sequence). The CDR3 runs 17 residues. The V and J ends lost 1 base and 0 bases, in that order; junction bases with no gene match: 3. Written as DNA, the CDR3 is TGTGCCAGCAGCCAAGGATGGACAGGGGCGAACACCGGGGAGCTGTTTTTT. Protein sequence: CASSQGWTGANTGELFF.

The sample holds one count of this clone. This rearrangement joins TRBV28 to TRBJ1-2; 9 nucleotides match TRBD1. With 6 bases clipped from V and 5 bases from J, the junction kept 10 bases outside the gene matches. Germline V gene data show CDR1 as MDHEN and CDR2 as SYDVKM. CDR3 size: 15 residues. CDR3 DNA: TGTGCCAGCAGCCGATCTACAGGGGGCGGATATGGCTACACCTTC. It codes for CASSRSTGGGYGYTF.

The gene calls are TRBV11-2 and TRBJ2-1; 13 nucleotides match TRBD2. The CDR3 consists of 15 residues. Per the germline V gene, CDR1 is SGHAT and CDR2 is FQNNGV. Trimming at V came to 5 bases and at J to 5 bases, leaving 3 bases not matched to a gene. The CDR3: CASSMGLAGNNEQFF. The DNA of the CDR3 is TGTGCCAGCAGCATGGGACTAGCGGGAAACAATGAGCAGTTCTTC.

The chain links TRBV5-8 to TRBJ1-5; D is undetermined. V was pared by 5 bases and J by 0 bases, with 6 bases between. Germline CDR1 and CDR2: SGHTS and YDEGEE. The CDR3 consists of 13 residues. CDR3 coding DNA: TGTGCCAGCAGGAAAGATAGCAATCAGCCCCAGCATTTT. Translating it yields CASRKDSNQPQHF.

V gene TRBV20-1 combines with J gene TRBJ1-2; 9 nucleotides align to TRBD1. With V trimmed by 3 bases and J by 7 bases, 3 bases remained unmatched. The CDR3 totals 12 residues. Germline V lookup: CDR1 DFQATT, CDR2 SNEGSKA (reference sequence). The CDR3 sequence: CSASLTGGGYTF. The CDR3, as DNA: TGCAGTGCTAGTTTGACAGGGGGTGGCTACACCTTC.

This sequence joins TRBV10-3 and TRBJ2-3; 14 bases are shared with TRBD2. V gave up 7 bases and J gave up 4 bases; unmatched junction bases: 10. The CDR3 loop spans 17 amino acids. Per germline, CDR1 ENHRY and CDR2 SYGVKD. This CDR3 reads CAIKKTSGGEGADTQYF. The CDR3 DNA reads as TGTGCCATCAAAAAGACTAGCGGGGGGGAAGGGGCAGATACGCAGTATTTT.

The chain employs TRBV27 and TRBJ2-1; 7 nucleotides line up with TRBD1. This CDR3 comprises 13 residues. Germline-derived CDR1 and CDR2 are MNHEY and SMNVEV (reference sequence). The V and J ends lost 5 bases and 7 bases, in that order; junction bases with no gene match: 5. The CDR3 nucleotides read TGTGCCAGCAGTCGACCGGGACAGAATGAGCAGTTCTTC. Its translation: CASSRPGQNEQFF.

The chain joins TRBV28 to TRBJ1-1, with D possibly matching TRBD1 (6 bases). The germline V gene has CDR1 MDHEN and CDR2 SYDVKM. CDR3 size: 14 residues. V lost 5 bases and J 4 bases, leaving 14 bases between the germline ends. CDR3 sequence reads: CASSPGDGGTEAFF. The CDR3 DNA reads TGTGCCAGCAGTCCAGGGGATGGGGGCACTGAAGCTTTCTTT.

The chain's CDR3 is CASSQDDSPSYRGGEKLFF. The CDR3 bases are TGTGCCAGCAGCCAAGATGACTCTCCCTCATACAGGGGAGGCGAAAAACTGTTTTTT. The chain is built from TRBV4-2 and TRBJ1-4, with 7 nucleotides matching TRBD1. CDR1 LGHNA and CDR2 YNFKEQ come from the germline V gene. With 0 bases clipped from V and 8 bases from J, the junction kept 18 bases outside the gene matches. This CDR3 has 19 amino acids.

J is TRBJ2-7 and V is TRBV2; a possible D gene is TRBD1 (5 bases). Deletions cut 3 bases from V and 7 bases from J, with 13 bases between. CDR3 length: 13 amino acids. The germline V gene encodes CDR1 SNHLY and CDR2 FYNNEI. CDR3: CASSDQGSSEQYF. The CDR3 coding sequence is TGTGCCAGCAGTGATCAGGGTTCCTCTGAGCAGTACTTC.

V gene TRBV6-1 combines with J gene TRBJ2-3; 12 nucleotides match TRBD2. Losses at the gene ends were 4 bases for V and 4 bases for J; bases not matched to a gene: 9. There are 17 residues in the CDR3. Germline loops: CDR1 MNHNS, CDR2 SASEGT. The chain's CDR3 is CASSGRLAGARPDTQYF. In DNA, the CDR3 is TGTGCCAGCAGTGGGAGACTAGCGGGGGCCCGACCAGATACGCAGTATTTT.

The chain employs TRBV5-3 and TRBJ1-5; D not resolved. TRBV5-3 qualifies as an ORF whose function is uncertain. This CDR3 contains 12 residues. V was shortened by 0 bases and J by 9 bases, with 7 bases between the two germline ends. The CDR3 nucleotides read TGTGCCAGAAGCTTGGCCGTGGGGCCCCAGCATTTT. Residues: CARSLAVGPQHF.

The V and J genes are TRBV2 and TRBJ2-5; D perhaps matches TRBD1 (5 bases). The CDR3 is made up of 12 amino acids. Deletions cut 4 bases from V and 2 bases from J, with 5 bases between. Per the germline V gene, CDR1 is SNHLY and CDR2 is FYNNEI. The CDR3 loop reads CASSGQQETQYF. The CDR3 DNA follows: TGTGCCAGCAGTGGACAGCAAGAGACCCAGTACTTC.

This sequence joins TRBV5-1 and TRBJ1-2, with D maybe TRBD1 (5 bases). Germline assignment: CDR1 SGHRS and CDR2 YFSETQ. The CDR3 has 18 amino acids. Trimming took 4 bases from V and 7 from J, leaving 29 bases between them. The CDR3 reads CASSPLAGQGVSVAGYTF. CDR3 bases: TGCGCCAGCAGCCCCCTTGCGGGGCAGGGCGTAAGTGTGGCTGGCTACACCTTC.

The rearrangement links TRBV6-5 to TRBJ2-1, with 9 bases lining up with TRBD2. V lost 7 bases and J lost 4; bases outside the gene matches: 5. The CDR3 is 14 amino acids. Looked up from germline, CDR1 is MNHEY and CDR2 is SVGAGI. The CDR3 is CASTGGGAYNEQFF. The DNA of the CDR3 is TGTGCCAGCACTGGCGGGGGGGCGTACAATGAGCAGTTCTTC.

The chain is built from TRBV3-1 (or the pseudogene TRBV3-2) and TRBJ2-1; TRBD1 is a possible D gene (7 bases). Germline loops: CDR1 LGHDT, CDR2 YNNKEL (reference sequence). This CDR3 has 16 residues. V lost 1 base, J lost 6 bases, and 16 bases lay in between. CDR3 amino acids: CASSQAGGRVINEQFF. The DNA for the CDR3 is TGTGCCAGCAGCCAAGCAGGGGGGCGCGTTATCAATGAGCAGTTCTTC.

The chain couples TRBV10-1 to TRBJ2-4; the match to TRBD2 covers 7 bases. The CDR3 covers 14 residues. V dropped 3 bases and J dropped 13; count of bases not matched to a gene: 12. Germline CDR1 reads WNHNN; CDR2 reads SYGVQD (reference sequence). The chain's CDR3 is CASSDEGLREIQYF. CDR3 in DNA: TGCGCCAGCAGTGATGAGGGACTACGGGAGATCCAGTACTTC.

This chain joins TRBV10-3 and TRBJ2-5, with D perhaps matching TRBD2 (6 bases). Germline V gene lookup returns CDR1 ENHRY and CDR2 SYGVKD. The V and J ends lost 2 bases and 2 bases respectively, with 12 bases between them. This CDR3 comprises 15 residues. The CDR3 here is CAISEMGTSQETQYF. The CDR3 DNA sequence: TGTGCCATCAGTGAGATGGGGACTTCACAAGAGACCCAGTACTTC.

The chain employs TRBV2 and TRBJ1-5; D ambiguous. The germline V and J ends were trimmed by 4 bases and 2 bases, with 15 bases remaining between them. The CDR3 is 16 residues long. Looked up from germline, CDR1 is SNHLY and CDR2 is FYNNEI. CDR3 in amino acids: CASSGEMTRRNQPQHF. The CDR3 DNA is TGTGCCAGCAGTGGGGAAATGACACGCCGCAATCAGCCCCAGCATTTT.

V usage is TRBV6-2 or TRBV6-3 and J usage is TRBJ1-6; D unclear. The CDR3 is 15 amino acids. Germline CDR1 MNHEY, CDR2 SVGEGT. Trimming shortened V by 6 bases and J by 0 bases, and 9 bases separated the two germline ends. The CDR3 nucleotides are TGTGCCAGCAGCATTTTCAGCTCCTATAATTCACCCCTCCACTTT. This sequence encodes CASSIFSSYNSPLHF.

In regard to this clone: The DNA is left out, because the CDR3 cannot be placed on it with certainty; the CDR3 is given as TCRdb lists it. The chain carries TRBV21-1 and TRBJ1-3; the table assigns TRBD1, which was not confirmed against the DNA. TRBV21-1 is deemed a pseudogene. The CDR3 numbers 14 amino acids, ends counted. The CDR3 protein is CANRTVGLGNTIYF.

This clone was picked up a small number of times. The genes are TRBV4-1 and TRBJ1-4; D may be TRBD1 (5 bases). From germline, CDR1 is MGHRA and CDR2 YSYEKL. The CDR3 sequence is 18 residues long. Trimming shortened V by 1 base and J by 2 bases, and 17 bases separated the two germline ends. The chain's CDR3 is CASSQALPGDLTNEKLFF. In DNA, the CDR3 is TGCGCCAGCAGCCAAGCCCTTCCCGGGGACCTCACTAATGAAAAACTGTTTTTT.

The gene calls are TRBV15 and TRBJ1-6, with TRBD1 as a possible D gene (5 bases). CDR1 and CDR2 from the germline V gene are LNHNV and YYDKDF (reference sequence). This CDR3 has 15 amino acids. Trimming took 2 bases from V and 10 from J, leaving 15 bases between them. The CDR3 DNA reads TGTGCCACCAGCAGATGGGGCGAAAGGGAATCACCCCTCCACTTT. Translated: CATSRWGERESPLHF.

The table lists this clone with a count of one. The J gene is TRBJ1-5, the V gene TRBV7-6; 8 nucleotides line up with TRBD1. Trimming cost V 5 bases and J 0 bases; bases outside gene matches: 15. The germline gives CDR1 SGHVS, CDR2 FNYEAQ. CDR3 length: 19 residues. This CDR3 reads CASSPRTGSSSYSNQPQHF. CDR3 sequence (DNA): TGTGCCAGCAGCCCCCGGACAGGGTCCAGCTCATATAGCAATCAGCCCCAGCATTTT.

With regard to this clone: Mismatch with germline at one junction end may stem from a read error. J is TRBJ2-6 and V is TRBV15; no clear D gene. The CDR3 runs to 14 residues. Germline assignment: CDR1 LNHNV and CDR2 YYDKDF (reference sequence). The CDR3 loop is CATSSTFGANVLTF. The CDR3 bases are TGTGCTACCAGCAGTACCTTTGGGGCCAACGTCCTGACTTTC.

In this sample, this clone turned up once. The genes are TRBV24-1 and TRBJ2-1; D perhaps matches TRBD1 (7 bases). V was shortened by 4 bases and J by 8 bases, with 23 bases between the two germline ends. The CDR3 runs to 17 residues. Germline CDR1 KGHDR, CDR2 SFDVKD. CDR3 DNA sequence: TGTGCCACCAGTGAAGCCCCGCGGGGACAGCCAAAGTATGAGCAGTTCTTC. This translates into CATSEAPRGQPKYEQFF.

Of note for this clone: This same CDR3 is encoded by further DNA sequences in the sample. This chain joins TRBV19 and TRBJ1-1; D remains ambiguous. CDR3 length: 14 residues. The germline CDR1 and CDR2 sequences are LNHDA and SQIVND (reference sequence). Trimming took 2 bases from V and 0 from J, leaving 7 bases between them. The DNA for the CDR3 is TGTGCCAGTAGTATACGCGGGGTGAACACTGAAGCTTTCTTT. Its protein is CASSIRGVNTEAFF.